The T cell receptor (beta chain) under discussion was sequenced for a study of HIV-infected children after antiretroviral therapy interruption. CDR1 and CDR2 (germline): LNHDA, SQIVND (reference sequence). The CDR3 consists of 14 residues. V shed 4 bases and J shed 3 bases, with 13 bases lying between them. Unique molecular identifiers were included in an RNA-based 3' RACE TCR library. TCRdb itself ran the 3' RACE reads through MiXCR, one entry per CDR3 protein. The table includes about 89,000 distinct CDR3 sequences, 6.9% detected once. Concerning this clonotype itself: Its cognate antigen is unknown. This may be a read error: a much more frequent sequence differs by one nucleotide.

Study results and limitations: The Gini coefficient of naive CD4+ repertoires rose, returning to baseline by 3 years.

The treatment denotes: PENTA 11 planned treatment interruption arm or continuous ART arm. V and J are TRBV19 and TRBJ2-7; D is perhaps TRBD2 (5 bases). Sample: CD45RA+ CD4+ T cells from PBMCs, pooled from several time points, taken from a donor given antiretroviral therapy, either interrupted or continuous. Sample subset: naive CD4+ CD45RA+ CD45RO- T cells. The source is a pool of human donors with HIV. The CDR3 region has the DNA TGTGCCAGTAGTAGTATGAGGGAGCGCTACGAGCAGTACTTC. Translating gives CASSSMRERYEQYF.